This T cell receptor beta chain was found in a study of T cells in Graves' hyperthyroidism and ophthalmopathy. The trim removed 5 bases at V and 0 bases at J, leaving 5 bases unmatched. Germline CDR1 is SGHAT and CDR2 is FQNNGV. There are 16 residues in the CDR3. This clonotype was counted at least ten times. RNA transcripts served as the template for amplifying TCR beta CDR3 regions. First-round RT-PCR targeting the TCR CDR3 was performed with the HTBI primer set. TCRdb re-derived calls from the multiplex PCR reads in MiXCR, one entry per CDR3 protein. In the table there are 250,000 to 300,000 distinct CDR3 sequences, more than 12% of which are singletons.

This sequence joins TRBV11-2 and TRBJ2-4, with 9 bases matching TRBD2. This TCR came from a woman in her forties with Graves' hyperthyroidism that later progressed to Graves' ophthalmopathy. Sequenced input: blood. The DNA of the CDR3 is TGTGCCAGCAGCCCTGGGACTAGCTTAGCCAAAAACATTCAGTACTTC. Encoded protein: CASSPGTSLAKNIQYF.